A selection of T cell receptor beta chains follows, all from one sample in a study of graft-versus-host responses after intestinal transplantation. Sequencing used immunoSEQ multiplex PCR; TCRdb keeps in-frame clones, though not all of them. Among tens of thousands of clones listed, 80% to 85% were seen once. What these receptors recognize is not known. The specimen comprised unstimulated CD8+ T cells sorted from spleen or lymph node cells, sampled before intestinal transplant. Every receptor here comes from a human donor who received an intestinal transplant. The CDR3 runs from the conserved cysteine through the conserved F or W. A D gene is named only where the DNA matches it firmly. Only part of the rows carry a size: once, few, many, or a class if the clone is expanded.

J gene | clone size | V gene | D gene | CDR3 protein | CDR3 DNA
TRBJ2-3 | . | TRBV5-1 | . | CASSPTELLTDTQYF | TGCGCCAGCAGCCCAACAGAACTTCTCACAGATACGCAGTATTTT
TRBJ2-5 | once | TRBV11-3 | TRBD2 | CASSLDLAGGPETQYF | TGTGCCAGCAGCTTAGATCTAGCGGGAGGGCCAGAGACCCAGTACTTC
TRBJ1-6 | . | TRBV28 | . | CATGTVIRYSPLHF | TGTGCCACCGGGACTGTTATCCGATATTCACCCCTCCACTTT
TRBJ2-7 | . | TRBV15 | . | CATSRGEDSYEQYF | TGTGCCACCAGCAGAGGGGAGGATTCCTACGAGCAGTACTTC
TRBJ1-3 | . | TRBV7-3 | . | CASGSGAGNTIYF | TGTGCCAGCGGTTCAGGTGCTGGAAACACCATATATTTT
TRBJ2-7 | . | TRBV28 | TRBD1 | CASSHGDRASYEQYF | TGTGCCAGCAGCCACGGGGACAGGGCCTCCTACGAGCAGTACTTC
TRBJ1-1 | few | TRBV10-2 | . | CASSVSNTEAFF | TGCGCCAGCAGTGTATCGAACACTGAAGCTTTCTTT
TRBJ2-7 | . | TRBV5-6 | . | CASSLGWRGPYEQYF | TGTGCCAGCAGCTTAGGGTGGAGGGGCCCCTACGAGCAGTACTTC
TRBJ2-7 | . | TRBV30 | TRBD2 | CAWRGTRDFYEQYF | TGTGCCTGGAGGGGGACTAGGGATTTCTACGAGCAGTACTTC
TRBJ2-1 | . | TRBV11-1 | TRBD1 | CASSPRDRGRFEQFF | TGTGCCAGCAGCCCGAGGGACAGGGGGCGCTTTGAGCAGTTCTTC
TRBJ2-2 | . | TRBV11-2 | . | CASSLDAGASTGELFF | TGTGCCAGCAGCTTAGATGCAGGGGCGAGCACCGGGGAGCTGTTTTTT
TRBJ2-5 | . | TRBV10-1 | . | CASKPRKETQYF | TGCGCCAGCAAGCCTAGGAAAGAGACCCAGTACTTC
TRBJ2-7 | . | TRBV14 | . | CASSQVGGETYEQYF | TGTGCCAGCAGCCAAGTCGGGGGAGAGACCTACGAGCAGTACTTC
TRBJ2-2 | . | TRBV4-1 | . | CASSQGPKEWRTGELFF | TGCGCCAGCAGCCAAGGGCCAAAGGAGTGGCGGACCGGAGAGCTGTTTTTT
TRBJ2-2 | . | TRBV6-5 | TRBD1 | CASSPGTGGSGELFF | TGTGCCAGCAGCCCCGGGACAGGGGGATCCGGGGAGCTGTTTTTT
TRBJ2-7 | . | TRBV4-1 | . | CASSQTQGYEQYF | TGCGCCAGCAGCCAGACACAGGGTTACGAGCAGTACTTC
TRBJ2-3 | . | TRBV6-6 | . | CASSPGNTDTQYF | TGTGCCAGCAGCCCAGGGAATACAGATACGCAGTATTTT
TRBJ2-1 | . | TRBV6-4 | . | CASSDRQGYNEQFF | TGTGCCAGCAGTGACCGTCAAGGGTACAATGAGCAGTTCTTC
TRBJ2-7 | . | TRBV11-2 | TRBD1 | CASSFYRDRGSEQYF | TGTGCCAGCAGCTTCTACCGGGACAGGGGAAGCGAGCAGTACTTC
TRBJ1-2 | . | TRBV4-1 | . | CASSQDITGVNYGYTF | TGCGCCAGCAGCCAAGATATAACAGGAGTTAACTATGGCTACACCTTC
TRBJ2-6 | few | TRBV19 | . | CASSRPGRMSGANVLTF | TGTGCCAGTAGTAGACCGGGACGCATGTCTGGGGCCAACGTCCTGACTTTC
TRBJ2-7 | . | TRBV7-9 | TRBD2 | CASSGGTSGPYEQYF | TGTGCCAGCAGCGGCGGGACTAGCGGGCCCTACGAGCAGTACTTC
TRBJ2-7 | . | TRBV28 | . | CASSYSPGLPGSSYEQYF | TGTGCCAGCAGTTACTCACCGGGACTCCCCGGAAGCTCCTACGAGCAGTACTTC
TRBJ2-1 | . | TRBV19 | TRBD2 | CASSIAGGPFTEQFF | TGTGCCAGTAGTATAGCGGGAGGGCCTTTCACTGAGCAGTTCTTC
TRBJ1-5 | . | TRBV15 | . | CATSRDFLTASNQPQHF | TGTGCCACCAGCAGAGATTTTTTGACAGCTAGCAATCAGCCCCAGCATTTT
TRBJ2-1 | . | TRBV6-1 | . | CASSDYPDHNEQFF | TGTGCCAGCAGCGACTATCCAGATCACAATGAGCAGTTCTTC
TRBJ2-5 | large | TRBV28 | . | CASSLVIQGGVQVQETQYF | TGTGCCAGCAGTTTAGTGATACAGGGGGGGGTCCAGGTCCAAGAGACCCAGTACTTC
TRBJ2-1 | . | TRBV4-2 | . | CASSQGAFPLTYNEQFF | TGTGCCAGCAGCCAAGGGGCCTTCCCCCTAACCTACAATGAGCAGTTCTTC